Shown below are 18 T cell receptor beta chains from a single sample sequenced in a study of cytomegalovirus exposure and HLA in healthy donors. The PCR ran on 60 Vbeta and 13 Jbeta primers. Data came from immunoSEQ multiplex PCR; TCRdb stores just in-frame clones and leaves some out. The sample holds some 120,000 clones, roughly 74% seen once. Sequenced input: PBMCs. The receptors stem from a woman between 50 and 59 years old in good health and CMV-seropositive.

V gene TRBV13 combines with J gene TRBJ1-3; D is ambiguous. This CDR3 contains 15 residues. The germline CDR1 and CDR2 sequences are PRHDT and FYEKMQ (reference sequence). The V and J ends lost 2 bases and 0 bases respectively, with 8 bases between them. The CDR3, as DNA: TGTGCCAGCAGCTTATTCAGGCTCTCTGGAAACACCATATATTTT. It is translated as CASSLFRLSGNTIYF.

The chain has TRBV2 and TRBJ2-3; 8 nucleotides match TRBD2. CDR3 length: 14 amino acids. Germline values: CDR1 SNHLY, CDR2 FYNNEI. The V gene end was trimmed by 8 bases and the J gene end by 6 bases; junction bases not matched to a gene: 10. CDR3 loop: CASGSKRGFDTQYF. The CDR3 DNA follows: TGTGCCAGCGGTTCGAAGCGGGGGTTTGATACGCAGTATTTT.

In its sample, this clone was seen a few times. V is TRBV2 and J is TRBJ1-2; D is ambiguous. Germline V gene data show CDR1 as SNHLY and CDR2 as FYNNEI. The ends were cut back, 1 base at V and 4 bases at J, with 10 bases in the middle. The CDR3 runs 14 residues. The DNA for the CDR3 is TGTGCCAGCAGTGAAGACAGTTTCCTCTATGGCTACACCTTC. It translates to CASSEDSFLYGYTF.

The chain is built from TRBV29-1 and TRBJ2-7, with 8 bases aligning to TRBD1. The CDR3 is made up of 16 amino acids. CDR1 and CDR2 (germline): SQVTM, ANQGSEA. Unmatched junction bases numbered 15, after V lost 7 bases and J lost 1 base. CDR3 in amino acids: CSARAGGAHRSYEQYF. As DNA, the CDR3 is TGCAGCGCGAGGGCAGGGGGCGCACATCGATCCTACGAGCAGTACTTC.

Only a few counts were recorded for this clone. The V and J genes are TRBV19 and TRBJ2-4; the D gene is possibly TRBD1 (7 bases). CDR3 length equals 16 residues. Germline-derived CDR1 and CDR2 are LNHDA and SQIVND (reference sequence). The V gene lost 0 bases and the J gene lost 1 base, with 10 bases spanning the gap. The CDR3 region is CASSIEGGQAKNIQYF. CDR3 DNA: TGTGCCAGTAGTATAGAGGGGGGACAGGCCAAAAACATTCAGTACTTC.

This clone was observed once. The V and J genes are TRBV27 and TRBJ2-7; weak D call: TRBD1 (6 bases). The ends were cut back, 5 bases at V and 6 bases at J, with 17 bases in the middle. Germline CDR1 and CDR2: MNHEY and SMNVEV (reference sequence). The CDR3 is 14 amino acids. CDR3 sequence: CASSPGTMVPEQYF. CDR3 bases: TGTGCCAGCAGTCCCGGGACAATGGTACCCGAGCAGTACTTC.

V and J are TRBV2 and TRBJ1-2; no firm D call. Trimming stripped 2 bases from V and 4 bases from J, with 8 bases between. Germline V gene lookup returns CDR1 SNHLY and CDR2 FYNNEI. CDR3 length: 13 amino acids. The CDR3 DNA reads TGTGCCAGCAGTGAACGTGCGTCCTATGGCTACACCTTC. It encodes CASSERASYGYTF. The whole variable domain, remainder taken from reference TRBV2 and TRBJ1-2, is EPEVTQTPSHQVTQMGQEVILRCVPISNHLYFYWYRQILGQKVEFLVSFYNNEISEKSEIFDDQFSVERPDGSNFTLKIRSTKLEDSAMYFCASSERASYGYTFGSGTRLTVV.

The chain joins TRBV2 to TRBJ2-7; TRBD1 agrees at 7 bases. The CDR3 extends over 13 amino acids. Trimming cost V 4 bases and J 3 bases; bases outside gene matches: 3. Looked up from germline, CDR1 is SNHLY and CDR2 is FYNNEI. The CDR3 here is CASSGNRGYEQYF. Here the CDR3 DNA reads TGTGCCAGCAGTGGGAACAGGGGCTACGAGCAGTACTTC.

The chain couples TRBV19 to TRBJ2-2; 7 bases map to TRBD1. The germline V gene has CDR1 LNHDA and CDR2 SQIVND (reference sequence). Trimming took 7 bases from V and 3 from J; bases not matched to a gene: 8. CDR3 length: 15 amino acids. Here the CDR3 reads CASKVGTDYTGELFF. The CDR3 DNA reads as TGTGCCAGTAAGGTTGGGACAGACTACACCGGGGAGCTGTTTTTT. Variable domain in full (rest from reference TRBV19 and TRBJ2-2): DGGITQSPKYLFRKEGQNVTLSCEQNLNHDAMYWYRQDPGQGLRLIYYSQIVNDFQKGDIAEGYSVSREKKESFPLTVTSAQKNPTAFYLCASKVGTDYTGELFFGEGSRLTVL.

There are a few counts of this clone. The chain recombines TRBV11-1 with TRBJ2-5, with 7 bases matching TRBD2. Trimming at V came to 1 base and at J to 1 base, leaving 0 bases not matched to a gene. Germline V CDR1 and CDR2: SGHAT, FQDESV (reference sequence). This CDR3 has 14 residues. CDR3 in DNA: TGTGCCAGCAGCTTAGAGCGGGGCCAAGAGACCCAGTACTTC. It codes for CASSLERGQETQYF.

The chain couples TRBV18 to TRBJ2-2; 9 bases fit TRBD1. Germline assignment: CDR1 KGHSH and CDR2 LQKENI. This CDR3 has 14 amino acids. V shed 6 bases and J 3 bases; nucleotides not matched to a gene: 2. In DNA, the CDR3 is TGTGCCAGCTCGACAGGGGGTTACACCGGGGAGCTGTTTTTT. Protein: CASSTGGYTGELFF.

The chain combines TRBV10-3 with TRBJ1-5; 10 nucleotides line up with TRBD1. This CDR3 comprises 14 residues. V gave up 6 bases and J gave up 4 bases; unmatched junction bases: 3. Per the germline V gene, CDR1 is ENHRY and CDR2 is SYGVKD. The CDR3 DNA is TGTGCCATCAGATCGGACAGGGGGAATCAGCCCCAGCATTTT. Protein sequence: CAIRSDRGNQPQHF.

The chain recombines TRBV13 with TRBJ1-1; D perhaps matches TRBD1 (5 bases). This CDR3 region has 10 residues. Trimming pared 6 bases from V and 8 bases from J, leaving 7 bases between. Germline V gives CDR1 PRHDT, CDR2 FYEKMQ (reference sequence). The CDR3 here is CASRRGEAFF. CDR3 bases: TGTGCCAGCAGACGGGGGGAAGCTTTCTTT.

The chain combines TRBV5-1 with TRBJ1-2; 8 nucleotides match TRBD1. The CDR3 covers 15 residues. Unmatched junction bases numbered 7, after V lost 0 bases and J lost 6 bases. Germline V gives CDR1 SGHRS, CDR2 YFSETQ. CDR3 coding DNA: TGCGCCAGCAGCTTGGTCTTAGCAGGGGGCGATGGCTACACCTTC. It translates to CASSLVLAGGDGYTF. The whole variable domain, filled in from reference TRBV5-1 and TRBJ1-2, reads KAGVTQTPRYLIKTRGQQVTLSCSPISGHRSVSWYQQTPGQGLQFLFEYFSETQRNKGNFPGRFSGRQFSNSRSEMNVSTLELGDSALYLCASSLVLAGGDGYTFGSGTRLTVV.

This clone was recorded only once. V is TRBV6-6 and J is TRBJ2-3, with 7 bases lining up with TRBD2. The CDR3 is made up of 16 amino acids. Germline assignment: CDR1 MNHNY and CDR2 SVGAGI (reference sequence). Trimming cost V 5 bases and J 3 bases; bases outside gene matches: 11. Written as DNA, the CDR3 is TGTGCCAGCAGTGACTATGGGAGGGTGGGAACAGATACGCAGTATTTT. Encoded protein: CASSDYGRVGTDTQYF.

The chain combines TRBV6-5 with TRBJ2-1, with D unclear. The CDR3 consists of 13 residues. V was clipped by 7 bases and J by 7 bases, with 14 bases between them. Germline-derived CDR1 and CDR2 are MNHEY and SVGAGI. The CDR3 region is CASTPTRLNEQFF. The CDR3 DNA sequence: TGTGCCAGCACTCCGACGCGGTTGAATGAGCAGTTCTTC.

In its sample, this clone was seen a few times. The DNA for the CDR3 is TGTGCCAGCAGCCAATCACTAGCGGGGGGGCTCGAGCAGTACTTC. Translation: CASSQSLAGGLEQYF. The chain couples TRBV5-4 to TRBJ2-5; the match to TRBD2 covers 13 bases. The end of the DNA is better explained by TRBJ2-7, so the J call may be wrong. This CDR3 is 15 amino acids long. In germline, CDR1 is SGHNT, CDR2 YYREEE (reference sequence).

The chain recombines TRBV18 with TRBJ1-5; 9 positions match TRBD1. CDR1 KGHSH and CDR2 LQKENI come from the germline V gene. V lost 6 bases, J lost 3 bases, and 6 bases stayed unmatched. The CDR3 is 15 amino acids. CDR3 residues: CASSSGTGINQPQHF. Here the CDR3 DNA reads TGTGCCAGCTCGTCCGGGACAGGGATCAATCAGCCCCAGCATTTT.